Given below is one TCR beta chain in context. Germline V gene data show CDR1 as SEHNR and CDR2 as FQNEAQ (reference sequence). The CDR3 length is 16 residues. The source of the sample is a study of cytomegalovirus exposure and HLA in healthy donors. On the study more broadly: Earlier findings included 90 million to 120 million unique TCR beta sequences obtained from 150 million to 200 million T cells.

Use of 60 Vbeta and 13 Jbeta primers characterized the PCR. Repertoires were generated with immunoSEQ multiplex PCR, while TCRdb's copy carries only in-frame clones and drops some. This sample has 150,000 or so clones, with about 79% found just once. V and J are TRBV7-9 and TRBJ2-5; 15 positions agree with TRBD2. The assigned J gene may be wrong: the sequence end matches TRBJ2-7 better. This TCR was recovered from a female donor in good health and CMV-seronegative. The sample consisted of PBMCs. The DNA for the CDR3 is TGTGCCAGCAGCTTAGGGACTAGCGGGAGGGACTACGAGCAGTACTTC. It translates to CASSLGTSGRDYEQYF.